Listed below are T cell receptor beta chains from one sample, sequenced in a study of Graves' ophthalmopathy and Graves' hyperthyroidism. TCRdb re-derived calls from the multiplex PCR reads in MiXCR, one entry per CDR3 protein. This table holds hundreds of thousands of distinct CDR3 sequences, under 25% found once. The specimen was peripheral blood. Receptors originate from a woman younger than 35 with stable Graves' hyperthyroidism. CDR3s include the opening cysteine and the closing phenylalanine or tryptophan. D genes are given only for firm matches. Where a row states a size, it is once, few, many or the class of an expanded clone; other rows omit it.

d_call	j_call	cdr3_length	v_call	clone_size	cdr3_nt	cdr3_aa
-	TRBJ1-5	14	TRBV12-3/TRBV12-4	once	TGTGCCAGCAGTTTCGGCATGGATGAGCAGCCCCAGCATTTT	CASSFGMDEQPQHF
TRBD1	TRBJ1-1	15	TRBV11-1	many	TGTGCCAGCAGCCCAGGGGGACAGCCGAACACTGAAGCTTTCTTT	CASSPGGQPNTEAFF
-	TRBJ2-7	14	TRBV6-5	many	TGTGCCAGCAGTTATCCAGACCCGTCCTACGAGCAGTACTTC	CASSYPDPSYEQYF
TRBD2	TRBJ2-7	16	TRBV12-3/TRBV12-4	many	TGTGCCAGCAGCCGCGGGACTAGCGGGTTCCTCTACGAGCAGTACTTC	CASSRGTSGFLYEQYF
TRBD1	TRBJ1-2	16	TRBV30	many	TGTGCCTCTTCTAAAACTACCGGACAGGGGTATGATGGCTACACCTTC	CASSKTTGQGYDGYTF
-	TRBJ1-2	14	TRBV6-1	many	TGTGCCAGCAGTCTTGGGACACAGTCCTATGGCTACACCTTC	CASSLGTQSYGYTF
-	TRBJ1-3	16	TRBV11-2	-	TGTGCCAGCAGCTCCTCAGGGATCGGCTCTGGAAACACCATATATTTT	CASSSSGIGSGNTIYF
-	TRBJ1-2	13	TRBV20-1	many	TGCAGTGCTAGAAATTCGGGGGGGGGTGGCTACACCTTC	CSARNSGGGGYTF
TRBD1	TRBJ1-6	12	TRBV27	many	TGTGCCAGCAGTACAGGGGTTTCACCCCTCCACTTT	CASSTGVSPLHF
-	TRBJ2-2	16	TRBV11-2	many	TGTGCCAGCAGCTTATTGCCGGGAATGAACACCGGGGAGCTGTTTTTT	CASSLLPGMNTGELFF
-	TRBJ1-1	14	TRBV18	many	TGTGCCAGCTCACCCCAGACAGGGAACACTGAAGCTTTCTTT	CASSPQTGNTEAFF
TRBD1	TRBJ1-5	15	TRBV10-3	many	TGTGCCATCAAGGGGACAGGGGACGGCAATCAGCCCCAGCATTTT	CAIKGTGDGNQPQHF
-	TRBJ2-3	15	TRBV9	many	TGTGCCAGCAGCGTAGACGGGCACCCCACAGATACGCAGTATTTT	CASSVDGHPTDTQYF
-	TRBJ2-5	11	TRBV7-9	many	TGTGCCAGCGGCTCTAGGGAGACCCAGTACTTC	CASGSRETQYF
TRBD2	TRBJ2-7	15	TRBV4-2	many	TGTGCCAGCAGCCAGTCGGCGCGGGAGGGGAACGAGCAGTACTTC	CASSQSAREGNEQYF
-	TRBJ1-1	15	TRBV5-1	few	TGCGCCAGCAGCCCAAATCCTGGGCCCCTATCGGAAGCTTTCTTT	CASSPNPGPLSEAFF
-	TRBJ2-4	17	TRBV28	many	TGTGCCAGCAGTATACTAATAGGGGTAGCGGCCAAAAACATTCAGTACTTC	CASSILIGVAAKNIQYF
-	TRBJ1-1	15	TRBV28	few	TGTGCCAGCAGTTCGGACGGGACTACGAACACTGAAGCTTTCTTT	CASSSDGTTNTEAFF
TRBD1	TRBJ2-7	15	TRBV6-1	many	TGTGCCAGCAGTCCTGCCGGGGACAGCTCCTACGAGCAGTACTTC	CASSPAGDSSYEQYF
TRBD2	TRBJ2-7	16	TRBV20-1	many	TGCAGTGCTAGAGAATGGGGCGGGAGGGCTACCTACGAGCAGTACTTC	CSAREWGGRATYEQYF
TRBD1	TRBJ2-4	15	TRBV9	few	TGTGCCAGCAGCGTAGGCGTCTTGGACAGGAACATTCAGTACTTC	CASSVGVLDRNIQYF
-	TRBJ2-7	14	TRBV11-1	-	TGTGCCAGCAGCCCCACGTTCCCCTTGGGCGAGCAGTACTTC	CASSPTFPLGEQYF
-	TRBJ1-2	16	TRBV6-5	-	TGTGCCAGCAGTTCCGACCGGGACACCGCAATCTATGGCTACACCTTC	CASSSDRDTAIYGYTF
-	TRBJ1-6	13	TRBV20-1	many	TGCAGTGCTAGGCGAGGGTTTAATTCACCCCTCCACTTT	CSARRGFNSPLHF
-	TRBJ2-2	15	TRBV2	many	TGTGCCAGCAGTGTGCGATGGGGGAACACCGGGGAGCTGTTTTTT	CASSVRWGNTGELFF
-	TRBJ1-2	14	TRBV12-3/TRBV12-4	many	TGTGCCAGCAGTTACCCCCACAGGGCGTATGGCAACACCTTC	CASSYPHRAYGNTF
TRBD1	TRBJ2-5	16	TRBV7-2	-	TGTGCCAGCAGCTTTCTAGCAGGGGGAATATCTGAGACCCAGTACTTC	CASSFLAGGISETQYF
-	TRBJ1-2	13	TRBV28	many	TGTGCCAGCAGTTTAAGACAGCTCTATGGCTACACCTTC	CASSLRQLYGYTF
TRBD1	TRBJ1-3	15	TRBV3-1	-	TGTGCCAGCAGCCAACTACAGGGGTCGGGAAACACCATATATTTT	CASSQLQGSGNTIYF